What follows describes a single T cell receptor (beta chain). This record comes from a study of cytomegalovirus exposure and HLA in healthy donors. PCR amplification relied on 60 Vbeta primers (plus 13 Jbeta primers). Method: immunoSEQ multiplex PCR; TCRdb's copy keeps in-frame clones and lacks some. The sample lists some 200,000 clones, 79% occurring once. The CDR3 length is 13 residues. CDR1 is SGHNT, CDR2 YENEEA, per germline. The germline V and J ends were trimmed by 4 bases and 2 bases, with 8 bases remaining between them. Specimen: PBMCs. This TCR was sampled from a girl aged 5 to 17 in good health and CMV-seropositive. This chain joins TRBV11-3 and TRBJ1-1, with D uncertain. The CDR3 loop reads CASSSRGNTEAFF. Here the CDR3 DNA reads TGTGCCAGCAGCTCGCGGGGAAACACTGAAGCTTTCTTT.